This TCR beta chain emerged from a study of T cell changes during pregnancy in multiple sclerosis. Germline CDR1 and CDR2: GTSNPN and SVGIG (reference sequence). The CDR3 totals 19 residues. The protocol was immunoSEQ multiplex PCR, while the TCRdb copy is restricted to in-frame clones and leaves out a portion. Here the sample spans about 79,000 clones, 80% to 95% being singletons. Comment on this clone: A read error may produce the germline difference seen at one junction end.

The TCR was taken from a female donor with multiple sclerosis, enrolled in a pregnancy study. Here the sequenced sample was CD4+ T cells from peripheral blood mononuclear cells, taken in the second trimester of pregnancy. The rearrangement uses TRBV30 and TRBJ1-1; the D is unclear. The CDR3 loop is CAWSVRVGLRTLGNTEAFF. CDR3 coding DNA: TGTGCCTGGAGTGTACGAGTGGGGTTAAGAACCCTCGGGAACACTGAAGCTTTTTTT.